The 14 T cell receptor beta chains in this list originate from one sample, sequenced in a study of CD8+ T cells in alopecia areata. It was cDNA, reverse transcribed from extracted RNA, that served as the sequencing template. Profiled with immunoSEQ multiplex PCR; TCRdb holds only in-frame clones, not every one. The sample lists under 75,000 clones, around half occurring once. This specimen consisted of CD8+ T cells sorted from blood, obtained at week 0. The receptors come from a human donor with alopecia areata.

This clone was seen a few times. The rearrangement joins TRBV29-1 to TRBJ2-7; the D gene is possibly TRBD1 (5 bases). With 6 bases removed from V and 3 bases from J, the gap between germline ends came to 9 bases. The germline V gene encodes CDR1 SQVTM and CDR2 ANQGSEA. This CDR3 is 11 amino acids long. The CDR3 here is CSVYDSYEQYF. The CDR3 region has the DNA TGCAGCGTGTACGACAGCTACGAGCAGTACTTC.

The count of this clone is one. The chain employs TRBV9 and TRBJ2-5; D unresolved. Looked up from germline, CDR1 is SGDLS and CDR2 is YYNGEE. The V and J ends lost 0 bases and 0 bases respectively, with 9 bases between them. There are 15 residues in the CDR3. The CDR3 loop is CASSVGATNQETQYF. The CDR3 DNA reads TGTGCCAGCAGCGTAGGGGCGACGAACCAAGAGACCCAGTACTTC.

This clone has only a few counts. V gene TRBV15 combines with J gene TRBJ2-1, with D perhaps TRBD2 (6 bases). The CDR3 contains 14 residues. With 4 bases removed from V and 9 bases from J, the gap between germline ends came to 16 bases. Germline lookup yields CDR1 LNHNV and CDR2 YYDKDF (reference sequence). The DNA of the CDR3 is TGTGCCACCAGCACTAGCGCCTCCCGGGGTGAGCAGTTCTTC. Its protein product is CATSTSASRGEQFF.

The rearrangement uses TRBV7-2 and TRBJ2-3; D not certain. V was clipped by 4 bases and J by 2 bases, with 10 bases between them. The CDR3 contains 14 residues. The germline V gene has CDR1 SGHTA and CDR2 FQGNSA. CDR3 loop: CASSWGGSTDTQYF. In nucleotides, the CDR3 is TGTGCCAGCAGCTGGGGTGGCTCCACAGATACGCAGTATTTT.

The V and J genes are TRBV27 and TRBJ2-7, with D tentatively TRBD2 (7 bases). The CDR3 spans 14 residues. Germline-derived CDR1 and CDR2 are MNHEY and SMNVEV (reference sequence). Deletions cut 8 bases from V and 2 bases from J, with 16 bases between. Here the CDR3 DNA reads TGTGCCAGCGGTATTACAGGGAGGGCCTACGAGCAGTACTTC. Translating it yields CASGITGRAYEQYF.

This rearrangement joins TRBV27 to TRBJ2-3, with D perhaps TRBD2 (7 bases). The CDR3 covers 15 residues. Germline CDR1 reads MNHEY; CDR2 reads SMNVEV (reference sequence). The V and J ends lost 7 bases and 3 bases respectively, with 17 bases between them. Here the CDR3 reads CASTPRGAGTDTQYF. Written as DNA, the CDR3 is TGTGCCAGCACCCCCCGGGGGGCTGGGACAGATACGCAGTATTTT.

This rearrangement joins TRBV5-4 to TRBJ2-7; possibly TRBD1 or TRBD2 for D (5 bases each). The CDR3 sequence is 12 residues long. Germline CDR1 is SGHNT and CDR2 is YYREEE (reference sequence). Trimming pared 3 bases from V and 7 bases from J, leaving 11 bases between. The CDR3 here is CASSYGTGEQYF. In DNA, the CDR3 is TGTGCCAGCAGCTACGGGACGGGTGAGCAGTACTTC.

This clone was picked up a small number of times. This sequence joins TRBV29-1 and TRBJ1-1, with 7 positions matching TRBD1. Trimming cost V 6 bases and J 11 bases; bases outside gene matches: 9. The CDR3 is made up of 11 amino acids. Germline V gene lookup returns CDR1 SQVTM and CDR2 ANQGSEA. The CDR3 spells CSVRTGGRAFF. CDR3 coding DNA: TGCAGCGTGCGGACAGGTGGTCGGGCTTTCTTT.

This clone was counted between two and nine times. The gene calls are TRBV5-1 and TRBJ2-4; 9 positions agree with TRBD1. This CDR3 comprises 15 residues. V lost 4 bases to trimming and J lost 6 bases; unmatched junction nucleotides: 8. Germline V gives CDR1 SGHRS, CDR2 YFSETQ. CDR3 in amino acids: CASSPSTGGSNIQYF. The DNA of the CDR3 is TGCGCCAGCAGCCCGTCCACAGGGGGCTCAAACATTCAGTACTTC.

The rearrangement joins TRBV29-1 to TRBJ1-2; possibly TRBD1 for D (5 bases). Germline V gene sequence: CDR1 SQVTM, CDR2 ANQGSEA. V lost 6 bases to trimming and J lost 4 bases, with 12 bases between them. The CDR3 has 12 residues. The CDR3: CSVMDTPYGYTF. The CDR3 DNA reads as TGCAGCGTCATGGACACTCCCTATGGCTACACCTTC.

The chain carries TRBV9 and TRBJ2-6, with a tentative D call TRBD1 (6 bases). CDR1 is SGDLS and CDR2 is YYNGEE in the germline V gene. Trimming removed 4 bases at V and 0 bases at J, with 17 bases between. The CDR3 runs 18 residues. The CDR3 sequence is CASSIPSGVPSGANVLTF. CDR3 DNA sequence: TGTGCCAGCAGCATTCCATCAGGGGTCCCCTCTGGGGCCAACGTCCTGACTTTC.

In this sample, this clone turned up a few times. Other DNA sequences in the same sample also yield this CDR3. The chain employs TRBV29-1 and TRBJ2-7; D is unclear. The CDR3 consists of 12 residues. The V gene's germline CDR1 is SQVTM and CDR2 ANQGSEA. V lost 1 base to trimming and J lost 1 base, with 5 bases between them. DNA of the CDR3: TGCAGCGTTGAAGGGCAGTCCTACGAGCAGTACTTC. This sequence encodes CSVEGQSYEQYF.

The genes are TRBV11-2 and TRBJ2-5; a possible D gene is TRBD2 (5 bases). The CDR3 is made up of 14 amino acids. Germline values: CDR1 SGHAT, CDR2 FQNNGV. V lost 1 base and J 6 bases, leaving 12 bases between the germline ends. The CDR3 sequence: CASSLGPREQTQYF. CDR3 nucleotide sequence: TGTGCCAGCAGCTTAGGCCCGAGGGAACAGACCCAGTACTTC.

J is TRBJ1-2 and V is TRBV29-1; D is undetermined. CDR3 length: 12 amino acids. V dropped 3 bases and J dropped 4 bases, with 9 bases sitting between them. Germline CDR1 reads SQVTM; CDR2 reads ANQGSEA. CDR3 sequence reads: CSVDRPSYGYTF. Here the CDR3 DNA reads TGCAGCGTTGATAGACCATCCTATGGCTACACCTTC.